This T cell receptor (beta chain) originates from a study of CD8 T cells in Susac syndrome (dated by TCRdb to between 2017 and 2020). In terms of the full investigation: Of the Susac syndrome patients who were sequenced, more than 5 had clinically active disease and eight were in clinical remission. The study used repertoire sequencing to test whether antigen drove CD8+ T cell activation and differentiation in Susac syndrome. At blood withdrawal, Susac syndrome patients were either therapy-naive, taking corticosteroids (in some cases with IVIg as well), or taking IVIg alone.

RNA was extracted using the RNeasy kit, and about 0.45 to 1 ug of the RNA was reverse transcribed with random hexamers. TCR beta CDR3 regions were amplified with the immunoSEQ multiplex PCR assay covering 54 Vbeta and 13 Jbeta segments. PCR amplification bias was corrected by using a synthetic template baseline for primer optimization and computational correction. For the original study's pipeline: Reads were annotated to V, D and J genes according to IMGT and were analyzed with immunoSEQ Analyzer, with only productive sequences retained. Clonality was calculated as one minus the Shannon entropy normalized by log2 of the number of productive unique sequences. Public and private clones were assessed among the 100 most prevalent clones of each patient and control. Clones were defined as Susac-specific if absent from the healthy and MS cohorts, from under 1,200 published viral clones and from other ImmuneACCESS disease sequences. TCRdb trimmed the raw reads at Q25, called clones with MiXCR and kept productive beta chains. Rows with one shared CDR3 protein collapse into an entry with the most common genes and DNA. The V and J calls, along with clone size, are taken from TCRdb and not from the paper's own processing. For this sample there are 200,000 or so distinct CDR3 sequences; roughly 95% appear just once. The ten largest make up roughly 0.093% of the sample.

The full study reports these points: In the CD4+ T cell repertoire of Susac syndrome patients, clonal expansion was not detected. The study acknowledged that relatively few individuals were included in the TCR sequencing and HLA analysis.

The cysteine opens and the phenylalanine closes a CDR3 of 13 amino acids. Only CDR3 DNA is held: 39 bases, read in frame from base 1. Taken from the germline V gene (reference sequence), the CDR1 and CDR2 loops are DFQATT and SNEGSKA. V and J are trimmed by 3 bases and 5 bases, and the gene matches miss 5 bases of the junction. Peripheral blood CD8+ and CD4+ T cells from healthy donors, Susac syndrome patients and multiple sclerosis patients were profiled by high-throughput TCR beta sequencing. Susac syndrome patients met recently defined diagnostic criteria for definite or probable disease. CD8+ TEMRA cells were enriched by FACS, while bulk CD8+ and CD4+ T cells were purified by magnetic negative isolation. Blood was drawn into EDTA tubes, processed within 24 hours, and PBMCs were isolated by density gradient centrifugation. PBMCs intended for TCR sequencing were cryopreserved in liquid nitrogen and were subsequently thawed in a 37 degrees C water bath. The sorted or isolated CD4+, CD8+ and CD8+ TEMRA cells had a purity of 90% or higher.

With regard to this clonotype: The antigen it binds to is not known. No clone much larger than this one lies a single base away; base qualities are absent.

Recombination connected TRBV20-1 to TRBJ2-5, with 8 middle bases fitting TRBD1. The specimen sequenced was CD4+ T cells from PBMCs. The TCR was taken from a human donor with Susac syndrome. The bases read TGCAGTGCTAGTTCCAGGGGGCGGGAGACCCAGTACTTC. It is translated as CSASSRGRETQYF.